This T cell receptor (beta chain) was sequenced in a study of blood T cell repertoires in COVID-19. Study-level background: Italy, Spain and the United States were the sources of the convalescent and acute COVID-19 samples. Sample material is recorded as cDNA or gDNA derived from T cells, B-cell-depleted T cells, or PBMCs.

This clone occurred a few times. CDR3 length: 12 amino acids. Trimming took off 5 bases at V and 7 bases at J, with 6 bases between the two ends. CDR1 is SGHVS and CDR2 is FQNEAQ in the germline V gene. Original processing methods: Scientists estimated how many nucleated cells there were by amplifying reference gene primers. Using immunoSEQ multiplex PCR, the repertoire was profiled, and TCRdb retains in-frame clones only, with some absent. The V and J calls and clone size are taken from that table; D and trimming were inferred from the DNA. The sample gives roughly 9,400 clones, around 80% of which show up once; roughly 34% is in the top ten.

The TCR sequence derives from a human donor in a cohort sampled during active COVID-19. The chain recombines TRBV7-8 with TRBJ1-6; D unclear. What was sequenced was peripheral blood. The CDR3 DNA follows: TGTGCCAGCAGCCCTCCGAATTCACCCCTCCACTTT. This translates into CASSPPNSPLHF.